The subject of this entry is one T cell receptor (beta chain). Antigen specificity is unknown. This record belongs to a study of cytomegalovirus exposure and HLA in healthy donors. Study results and limitations: Per published reports, the classifier diagnosed cytomegalovirus status with high specificity and sensitivity.

V was shortened by 1 base and J by 7 bases, with 7 bases between the two germline ends. The CDR3 loop spans 12 amino acids. From germline, CDR1 is LGHNA and CDR2 YSLEER. Clones were sequenced by immunoSEQ multiplex PCR, and TCRdb holds only the in-frame ones, with some missing. The table lists roughly 330,000 clones, about nine tenths of them singletons, with approximately 1.1% in the top ten. The rearrangement uses TRBV4-3 and TRBJ1-1; possibly TRBD1 for D (5 bases). The clonotype was recovered from a woman aged 25 to 39 in good health and CMV-seropositive. Sequencing was performed on PBMCs. The CDR3 sequence: CASSQGGNEAFF. In DNA form, the CDR3 reads TGCGCCAGCAGCCAAGGGGGGAATGAAGCTTTCTTT.